Presented here are 2 T cell receptor beta chains from one specimen sequenced in a study of OX40 agonist ivuxolimab in advanced cancers. The data were produced by immunoSEQ multiplex PCR, yet TCRdb's version contains in-frame clones alone and is incomplete. The sample includes about 52,000 clones, 75% to 90% seen only once; the top ten take 13% to 15%. The sample in question was CD4+ or CD8+ T cells sorted from blood, obtained in a trial of the OX40 agonist ivuxolimab. These receptor sequences come from an adult with an advanced solid tumor such as melanoma, head and neck, liver or kidney cancer.

This clone was counted between two and nine times. The genes are TRBV19 and TRBJ2-2; no reliable D call. The CDR3 runs 12 residues. Per germline, CDR1 LNHDA and CDR2 SQIVND (reference sequence). V was pared by 5 bases and J by 2 bases, with 3 bases between. The CDR3 nucleotides are TGTGCCAGTAGTCCCAACACCGGGGAGCTGTTTTTT. Translating gives CASSPNTGELFF.

V usage is TRBV5-1 and J usage is TRBJ2-5; 10 positions match TRBD2. The V segment lost 0 bases and the J segment 3 bases; nucleotides outside the gene matches: 11. CDR3 size: 18 residues. The germline V gene encodes CDR1 SGHRS and CDR2 YFSETQ. The CDR3 DNA is TGCGCCAGCAGCTTGGTGATTGGTCTAGCGGGGGAGGAAGAGACCCAGTACTTC. Translation gives CASSLVIGLAGEEETQYF.